What follows are 15 T cell receptor beta chains derived from one specimen sequenced in a study of T cell responses to AZD1222 COVID-19 vaccine. This table comes from immunoSEQ multiplex PCR, and its TCRdb copy is limited to in-frame clones, with some not included. Of 180,000 or so clones in the sample, 90% to 95% were seen once. This sample comprised peripheral blood, obtained 28 days after the second AZD1222 dose. The receptors were gathered from an adult who received the AZD1222 COVID-19 vaccine.

This clone turned up a few times. CDR3 DNA sequence: TGTGCCAGCAGCTCGCTTAGCTCCTACAATGAGCAGTTCTTC. It encodes CASSSLSSYNEQFF. The V gene is TRBV7-9, the J gene TRBJ2-1; D remains unclear. Looked up from germline, CDR1 is SEHNR and CDR2 is FQNEAQ (reference sequence). The germline V and J ends were trimmed by 4 bases and 0 bases, with 7 bases remaining between them. The CDR3 covers 14 residues.

The rearrangement joins TRBV7-2 to TRBJ2-7; either TRBD1 or TRBD2 may fit D (5 bases each). Trimming took off 1 base at V and 3 bases at J, with 10 bases between the two ends. This CDR3 comprises 14 residues. Germline values: CDR1 SGHTA, CDR2 FQGNSA. CDR3 sequence reads: CASSLEGAGYEQYF. CDR3 sequence (DNA): TGTGCCAGCAGCTTAGAAGGGGCGGGCTACGAGCAGTACTTC. The variable domain in full, with the rest retrieved from reference TRBV7-2 and TRBJ2-7, is GAGVSQSPSNKVTEKGKDVELRCDPISGHTALYWYRQSLGQGLEFLIYFQGNSAPDKSGLPSDRFSAERTGGSVSTLTIQRTQQEDSAVYLCASSLEGAGYEQYFGPGTRLTVT.

The genes are TRBV23-1 and TRBJ1-4; TRBD1 aligns across 8 bases. TRBV23-1 is reported as an ORF; its role is uncertain. This CDR3 has 12 residues. The J segment lost 7 bases and the V segment lost 10 bases, leaving 5 bases of the junction unmatched. CDR3 amino acids: CAKDRGGEKLFF. The CDR3 DNA is TGCGCCAAAGACAGGGGTGGTGAAAAACTGTTTTTT.

The chain couples TRBV20-1 to TRBJ1-4; possibly TRBD1 for D (6 bases). The length of the CDR3 is 14 residues. CDR1 is DFQATT and CDR2 is SNEGSKA in the germline V gene (reference sequence). V was shortened by 3 bases and J by 13 bases, with 21 bases between the two germline ends. The CDR3 DNA follows: TGCAGTGCTAGTAGGGGGGCCCCGATGAATATACTGTTTTTT. Protein sequence: CSASRGAPMNILFF.

The chain combines TRBV5-1 with TRBJ2-7; perhaps TRBD1 as D (6 bases). V was shortened by 3 bases and J by 7 bases, with 23 bases between the two germline ends. CDR3 length: 16 residues. The V gene's germline CDR1 is SGHRS and CDR2 YFSETQ. DNA of the CDR3: TGCGCCAGCAGCTCTTCGACCGGACAGCGAACGGGGGAGCAGTACTTC. Translated, it gives CASSSSTGQRTGEQYF.

As to this clone: Germline and junction disagree at one end, which may indicate a read error. The CDR3, as DNA: TGTGCTAGCAGTTCTAGGGGCTGGGGGCGGAACAATGAGCAGTTCTTC. Its translation: CASSSRGWGRNNEQFF. The chain joins TRBV7-7 to TRBJ2-1; D is perhaps TRBD1 (6 bases). This CDR3 contains 16 residues. From germline, CDR1 is SSHAT and CDR2 FNYEAQ (reference sequence).

This clone has a single count. The rearrangement links TRBV18 to TRBJ1-5; 7 nucleotides line up with TRBD1. Germline-derived CDR1 and CDR2 are KGHSH and LQKENI. This CDR3 has 16 amino acids. The junction had 6 bases not matched to a gene; V was cut back by 2 bases and J by 2 bases. The CDR3: CASSPDYRGGNQPQHF. The CDR3 nucleotides are TGTGCCAGCTCACCAGATTACAGGGGTGGCAATCAGCCCCAGCATTTT.

The V and J genes are TRBV7-8 and TRBJ2-7; TRBD1 matches 7 bases. The CDR3 covers 16 residues. CDR1 and CDR2 from the germline V gene are SGHVS and FQNEAQ. The V and J ends lost 5 bases and 0 bases, in that order; junction bases with no gene match: 10. CDR3 amino acids: CASSPHGRDSSYEQYF. Here the CDR3 DNA reads TGTGCCAGCAGCCCCCACGGTAGGGACAGCTCCTACGAGCAGTACTTC.

The CDR3 DNA sequence: TGTGCCAGCAGCTCACCAGTGATAGGCGGTCATGGCTACACCTTC. The encoded protein is CASSSPVIGGHGYTF. This chain joins TRBV5-8 and TRBJ1-2; unclear D gene. Germline V gene lookup returns CDR1 SGHTS and CDR2 YDEGEE. V lost 3 bases to trimming and J lost 6 bases, with 18 bases between them. This CDR3 is 15 amino acids long.

The J gene is TRBJ2-3, the V gene TRBV27; tentative D call: TRBD1 (6 bases). CDR1 is MNHEY, CDR2 SMNVEV, per germline (reference sequence). The CDR3 has 13 residues. The V gene lost 10 bases and the J gene lost 2 bases, with 13 bases spanning the gap. The CDR3 DNA reads TGTGCCACCACCGGGACAATCACAGATACGCAGTATTTT. Residues: CATTGTITDTQYF.

The rearrangement joins TRBV30 to TRBJ2-7, with 8 positions matching TRBD1. Trimming cost V 4 bases and J 6 bases; bases outside gene matches: 14. The length of the CDR3 is 15 residues. The germline V gene encodes CDR1 GTSNPN and CDR2 SVGIG (reference sequence). CDR3 sequence: CAWTPPGGRTSEQYF. The DNA for the CDR3 is TGTGCCTGGACCCCCCCAGGGGGCCGGACGTCCGAGCAGTACTTC.

The V and J genes are TRBV10-3 and TRBJ1-1; D ambiguous. The CDR3 has 12 residues. Germline V gene sequence: CDR1 ENHRY, CDR2 SYGVKD. The V end lost 11 bases, the J end lost 0 bases, and 10 bases lay between the germline ends. The CDR3, as DNA: TGTGCCTCCGGACGGATGAACACTGAAGCTTTCTTT. Its protein is CASGRMNTEAFF.

This chain uses TRBV29-1 with TRBJ2-7; possibly TRBD1 or TRBD2 for D (6 bases each). The CDR3 totals 12 residues. Germline V gene data show CDR1 as SQVTM and CDR2 as ANQGSEA. The V end lost 4 bases, the J end lost 3 bases, and 10 bases lay between the germline ends. As DNA, the CDR3 is TGCAGCGTTGGAGGAGGGGGCTACGAGCAGTACTTC. Residues: CSVGGGGYEQYF.

The rearrangement links TRBV3-1 (or the pseudogene TRBV3-2) to TRBJ1-4; TRBD1 aligns across 9 bases. The CDR3 has 13 residues. Germline assignment: CDR1 LGHDT and CDR2 YNNKEL (reference sequence). After removal of 4 bases from V and 11 bases from J, the junction contained 5 bases not matched to a gene. CDR3 in DNA: TGTGCCAGCAGCCTACAGGGGGCGCGGAAACTGTTTTTT. Translated, it gives CASSLQGARKLFF.

This chain connects TRBV19 to TRBJ1-5; D uncertain. Germline CDR1 and CDR2: LNHDA and SQIVND (reference sequence). Trimming removed 3 bases at V and 7 bases at J, with 7 bases between. The CDR3 is made up of 12 amino acids. DNA of the CDR3: TGTGCCAGTAGTATTGGTCAGCAGCCCCAGCATTTT. Amino acids: CASSIGQQPQHF.